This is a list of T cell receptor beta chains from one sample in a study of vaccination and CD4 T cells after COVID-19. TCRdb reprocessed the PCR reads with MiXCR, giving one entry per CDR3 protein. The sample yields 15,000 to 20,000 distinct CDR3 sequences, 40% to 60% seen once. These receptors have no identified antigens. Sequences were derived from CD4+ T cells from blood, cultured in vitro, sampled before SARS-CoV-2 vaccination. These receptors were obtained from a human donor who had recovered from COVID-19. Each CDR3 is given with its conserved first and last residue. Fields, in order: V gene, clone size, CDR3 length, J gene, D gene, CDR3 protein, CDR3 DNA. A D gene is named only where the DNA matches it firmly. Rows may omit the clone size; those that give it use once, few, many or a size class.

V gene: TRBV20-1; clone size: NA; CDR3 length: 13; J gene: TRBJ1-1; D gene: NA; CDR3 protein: CSARRGRVSEAFF; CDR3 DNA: TGCAGTGCTAGGCGAGGACGGGTTAGTGAAGCTTTCTTT
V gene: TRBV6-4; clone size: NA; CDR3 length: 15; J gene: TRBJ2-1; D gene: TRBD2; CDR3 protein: CASSDSSSGIDEQFF; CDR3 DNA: TGTGCCAGCAGTGACTCGTCTAGCGGGATTGATGAGCAGTTCTTC
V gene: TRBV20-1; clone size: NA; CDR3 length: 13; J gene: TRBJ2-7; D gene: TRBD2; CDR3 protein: CSARTSGTAEQYF; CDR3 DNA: TGCAGTGCCCGGACTAGCGGGACCGCCGAGCAGTACTTC
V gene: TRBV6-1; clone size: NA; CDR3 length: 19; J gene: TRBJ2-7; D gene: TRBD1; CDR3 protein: CASSEFVGQGLFRSYEQYF; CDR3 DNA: TGTGCCAGCAGTGAATTCGTGGGACAGGGTCTTTTTAGGTCCTACGAGCAGTACTTC
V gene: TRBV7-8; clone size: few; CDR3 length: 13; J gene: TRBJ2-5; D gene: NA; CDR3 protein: CASSLERLETQYF; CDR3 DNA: TGTGCCAGCAGCCTGGAGAGATTGGAGACCCAGTACTTC
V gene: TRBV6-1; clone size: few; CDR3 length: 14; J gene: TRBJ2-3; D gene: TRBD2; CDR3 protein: CASSPAGVRDTQYF; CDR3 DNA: TGTGCCAGCAGCCCAGCGGGAGTTCGGGATACGCAGTATTTT
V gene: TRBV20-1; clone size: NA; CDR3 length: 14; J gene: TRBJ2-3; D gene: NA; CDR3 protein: CSALRDSSTDTQYF; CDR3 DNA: TGCAGTGCTCTACGGGACTCATCCACAGATACGCAGTATTTT
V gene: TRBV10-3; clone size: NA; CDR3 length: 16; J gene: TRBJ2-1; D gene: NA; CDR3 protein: CAISESMWGAGNEQFF; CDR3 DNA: TGTGCCATCAGTGAGTCGATGTGGGGGGCGGGCAATGAGCAGTTCTTC
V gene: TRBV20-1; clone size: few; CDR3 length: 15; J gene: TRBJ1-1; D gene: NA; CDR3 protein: CSAYYSFGGGTEAFF; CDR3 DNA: TGCAGTGCTTATTACTCATTTGGAGGGGGCACTGAAGCTTTCTTT
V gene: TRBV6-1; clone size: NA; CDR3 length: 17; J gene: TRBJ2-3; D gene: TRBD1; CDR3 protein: CASSEAKGAWYTDTQYF; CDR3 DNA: TGTGCCAGCAGTGAAGCAAAGGGGGCGTGGTACACAGATACGCAGTATTTT
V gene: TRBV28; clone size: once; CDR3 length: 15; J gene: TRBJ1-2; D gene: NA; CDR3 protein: CASSFTDGTIYGYTF; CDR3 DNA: TGTGCCAGCAGTTTTACTGACGGTACGATCTATGGCTACACCTTC
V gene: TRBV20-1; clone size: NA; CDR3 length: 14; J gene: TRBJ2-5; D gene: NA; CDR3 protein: CSASRGEYGETQYF; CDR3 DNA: TGCAGTGCTAGTAGGGGGGAGTACGGTGAGACCCAGTACTTC
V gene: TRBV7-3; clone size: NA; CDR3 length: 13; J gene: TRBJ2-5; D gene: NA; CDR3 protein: CASSPTGTETQYF; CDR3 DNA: TGTGCCAGCAGCCCGACAGGGACTGAGACCCAGTACTTC
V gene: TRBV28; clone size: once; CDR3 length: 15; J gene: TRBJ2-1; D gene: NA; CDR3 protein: CASSLPHRLDNEQFF; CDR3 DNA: TGTGCCAGCAGTTTACCCCACCGACTAGACAATGAGCAGTTCTTC
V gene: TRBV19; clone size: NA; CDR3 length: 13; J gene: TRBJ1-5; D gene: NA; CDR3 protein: CASSIQVHQPQHF; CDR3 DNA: TGTGCCAGTAGTATCCAAGTCCATCAGCCCCAGCATTTT
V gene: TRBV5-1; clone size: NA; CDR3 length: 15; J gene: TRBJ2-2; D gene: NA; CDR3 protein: CASSLEAGNTGELFF; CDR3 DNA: TGCGCCAGCAGCTTGGAGGCAGGGAACACCGGGGAGCTGTTTTTT
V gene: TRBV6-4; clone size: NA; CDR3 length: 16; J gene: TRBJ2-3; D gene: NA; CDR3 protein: CASSDSKGRGADTQYF; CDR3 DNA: TGTGCCAGCAGTGACTCGAAGGGGAGAGGCGCAGATACGCAGTATTTT
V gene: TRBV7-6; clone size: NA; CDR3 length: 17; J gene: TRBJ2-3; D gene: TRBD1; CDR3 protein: CASRGLGSGQGTDTQYF; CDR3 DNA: TGTGCCAGCAGAGGATTGGGCTCGGGACAGGGGACAGATACGCAGTATTTT
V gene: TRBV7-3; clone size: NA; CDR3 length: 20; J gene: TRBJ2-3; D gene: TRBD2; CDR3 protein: CASNSPPTGLAGGGTDTQYF; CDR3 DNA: TGTGCCAGCAACTCCCCGCCCACGGGACTAGCGGGAGGAGGCACAGATACGCAGTATTTT
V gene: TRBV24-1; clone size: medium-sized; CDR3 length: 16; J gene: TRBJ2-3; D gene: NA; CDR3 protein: CATSATGGVLTDTQYF; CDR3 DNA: TGTGCCACCAGTGCCACTGGAGGAGTCTTGACAGATACGCAGTATTTT
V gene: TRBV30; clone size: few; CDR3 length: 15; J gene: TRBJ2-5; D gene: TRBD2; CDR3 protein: CAWGAGTSGQETQYF; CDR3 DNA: TGTGCCTGGGGAGCCGGGACTAGCGGACAAGAGACCCAGTACTTC
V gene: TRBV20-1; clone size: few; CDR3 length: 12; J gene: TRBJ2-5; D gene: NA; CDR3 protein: CSAKGRQETQYF; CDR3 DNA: TGCAGTGCTAAGGGCCGACAAGAGACCCAGTACTTC
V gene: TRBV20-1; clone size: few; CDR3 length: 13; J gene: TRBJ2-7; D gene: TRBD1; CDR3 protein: CSASRRGHGEQYF; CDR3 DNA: TGCAGTGCTAGCCGCAGGGGGCACGGGGAGCAGTACTTC
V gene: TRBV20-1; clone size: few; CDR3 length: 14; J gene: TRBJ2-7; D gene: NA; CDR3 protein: CSARVSGIPYEQYF; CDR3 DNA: TGCAGTGCTAGAGTCTCCGGGATACCCTACGAGCAGTACTTC
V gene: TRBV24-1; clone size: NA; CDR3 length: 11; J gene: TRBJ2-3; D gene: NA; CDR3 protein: CATKQSDTQYF; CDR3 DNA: TGTGCCACAAAACAGAGTGATACGCAGTATTTT
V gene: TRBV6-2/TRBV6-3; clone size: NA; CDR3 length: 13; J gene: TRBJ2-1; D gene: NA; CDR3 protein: CASSKTSYNEQFF; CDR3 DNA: TGTGCCAGCAGCAAGACTAGCTACAATGAGCAGTTCTTC
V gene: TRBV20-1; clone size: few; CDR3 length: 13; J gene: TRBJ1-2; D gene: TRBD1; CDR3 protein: CSARGTGNYGYTF; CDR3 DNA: TGCAGTGCTAGAGGGACAGGAAACTATGGCTACACCTTC
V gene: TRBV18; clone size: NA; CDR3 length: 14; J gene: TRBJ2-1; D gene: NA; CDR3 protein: CASSPPTSLNEQFF; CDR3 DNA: TGTGCCAGCTCACCGCCGACTAGTCTCAATGAGCAGTTCTTC
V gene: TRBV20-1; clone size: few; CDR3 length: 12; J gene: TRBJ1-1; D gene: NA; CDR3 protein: CSARDRVTEAFF; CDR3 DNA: TGCAGTGCTCGGGACCGGGTTACTGAAGCTTTCTTT
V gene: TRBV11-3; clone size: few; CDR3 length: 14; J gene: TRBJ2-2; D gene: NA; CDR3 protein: CASSRTTNTGELFF; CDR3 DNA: TGTGCCAGCAGCCGGACCACGAACACCGGGGAGCTGTTTTTT
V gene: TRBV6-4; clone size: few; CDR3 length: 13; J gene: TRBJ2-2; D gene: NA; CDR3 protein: CASSDSTSGELFF; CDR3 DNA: TGTGCCAGCAGTGACTCGACTAGCGGGGAGCTGTTTTTT
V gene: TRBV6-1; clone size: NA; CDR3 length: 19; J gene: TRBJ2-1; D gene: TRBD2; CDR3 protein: CASSGGTSGRAPMYNEQFF; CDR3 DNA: TGTGCCAGCAGTGGTGGGACTAGCGGGAGGGCCCCAATGTACAATGAGCAGTTCTTC
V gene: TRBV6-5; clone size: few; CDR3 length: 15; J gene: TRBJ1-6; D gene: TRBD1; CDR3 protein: CASSYNRGRSSPLHF; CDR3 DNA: TGTGCCAGCAGTTATAACAGGGGGCGTAGTTCACCCCTCCACTTT
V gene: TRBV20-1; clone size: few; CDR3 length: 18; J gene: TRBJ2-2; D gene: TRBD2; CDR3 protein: CSASPARTSGANTGELFF; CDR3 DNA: TGCAGTGCTAGTCCGGCGAGAACGAGCGGGGCAAACACCGGGGAGCTGTTTTTT
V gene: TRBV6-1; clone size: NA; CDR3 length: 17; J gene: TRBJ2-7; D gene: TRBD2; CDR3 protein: CASSRELLTSGSYEQYF; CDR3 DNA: TGTGCCAGCAGCAGGGAACTTTTGACTAGCGGGAGTTACGAGCAGTACTTC
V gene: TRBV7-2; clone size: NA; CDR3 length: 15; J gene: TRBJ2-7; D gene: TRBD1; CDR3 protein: CASSLGGTATYEQYF; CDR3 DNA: TGTGCCAGCAGCTTAGGTGGGACAGCCACCTACGAGCAGTACTTC
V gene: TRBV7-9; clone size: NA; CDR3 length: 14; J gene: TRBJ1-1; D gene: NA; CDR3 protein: CASSLRQMNTEAFF; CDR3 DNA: TGTGCCAGCAGCTTACGACAGATGAACACTGAAGCTTTCTTT
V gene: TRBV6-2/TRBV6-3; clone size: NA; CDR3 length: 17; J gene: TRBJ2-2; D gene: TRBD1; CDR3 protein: CASSYTFDRGWTGELFF; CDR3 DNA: TGTGCCAGCAGTTACACCTTCGACAGGGGTTGGACCGGGGAGCTGTTTTTT
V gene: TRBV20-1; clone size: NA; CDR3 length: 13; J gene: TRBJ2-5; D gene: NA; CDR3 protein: CSAAGQNQETQYF; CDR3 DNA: TGCAGTGCCGCCGGACAAAATCAAGAGACCCAGTACTTC
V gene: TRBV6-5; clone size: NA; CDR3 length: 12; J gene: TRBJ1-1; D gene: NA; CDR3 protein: CASSSAGAEAFF; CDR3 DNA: TGTGCCAGCAGTTCCGCGGGTGCTGAAGCTTTCTTT
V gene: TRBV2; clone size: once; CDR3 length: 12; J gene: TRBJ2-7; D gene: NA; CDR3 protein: CASSRDGYEQYF; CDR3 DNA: TGTGCCAGCAGTCGGGACGGGTACGAGCAGTACTTC